The source of this T cell receptor beta chain is a study of CD8+ T cells in alopecia areata. Study details: The drug, tofacitinib, lasted 6 to 18 months, followed by 6 months off drug.

This clone was seen only a few times. Germline V gene sequence: CDR1 MDHEN, CDR2 SYDVKM. This CDR3 spans 16 amino acids. The V gene lost 4 bases and the J gene lost 0 bases, with 15 bases spanning the gap. The sample's treatment: oral pan-JAK inhibitor, 5-10 mg twice daily. Once RNA had been extracted, it was reverse transcribed into cDNA to act as the sequencing template. This table comes from immunoSEQ multiplex PCR, and its TCRdb copy is limited to in-frame clones, with some not included. The sample contains 180,000 or so clones, 58% of which appear only once. The clonotype was recovered from a human donor with alopecia areata. The rearrangement links TRBV28 to TRBJ2-5; D unclear. Sequenced material: CD4+ T cells sorted from blood, taken at week 24, from a patient treated with tofacitinib. CDR3 DNA sequence: TGTGCCAGCAGTTCTTCCCCCGGCCGGTACCAAGAGACCCAGTACTTC. Amino acids: CASSSSPGRYQETQYF.